These T cell receptor beta chains were read from a single sample in a study of blood T cell repertoires in COVID-19. Libraries were prepared by immunoSEQ multiplex PCR; TCRdb keeps only in-frame clonotypes and omits some of them. The sample holds about 190,000 clones; around 79% are singletons and the top ten take approximately 26%. Sequencing was performed on peripheral blood. The origin of the receptors is a woman in her 70s with acute or convalescent COVID-19. The CDR3 runs from the conserved cysteine through the conserved F or W. Fields, in order: CDR3 protein, CDR3 DNA, V gene, J gene, clone size, D gene. D genes are given only for firm matches. Not every row has a clone size; where given, it reads once, few, many or a size class.

CDR3aa: CASNSEASGSVEQFF; CDR3nt: TGTGCCAGCAACTCCGAGGCTAGCGGGAGCGTTGAGCAGTTCTTC; v_gene: TRBV27; j_gene: TRBJ2-1; abundance: .; d_gene: TRBD2
CDR3aa: CASSQDFAGSRVSTVSAEAFF; CDR3nt: TGCGCCAGCAGCCAAGATTTTGCCGGGTCTCGGGTATCTACGGTCTCGGCTGAAGCTTTCTTT; v_gene: TRBV4-1; j_gene: TRBJ1-1; abundance: .; d_gene: .
CDR3aa: CASSFSGSPTDTQYF; CDR3nt: TGTGCCAGCAGCTTTAGCGGGAGCCCCACAGATACGCAGTATTTT; v_gene: TRBV7-3; j_gene: TRBJ2-3; abundance: .; d_gene: TRBD2
CDR3aa: CASIPDAGITGELFF; CDR3nt: TGTGCCAGTATTCCCGATGCAGGGATCACCGGGGAGCTGTTTTTT; v_gene: TRBV19; j_gene: TRBJ2-2; abundance: .; d_gene: .
CDR3aa: CSVVKSGTEAFF; CDR3nt: TGCAGCGTTGTGAAGTCGGGCACTGAAGCTTTCTTT; v_gene: TRBV29-1; j_gene: TRBJ1-1; abundance: few; d_gene: .
CDR3aa: CASSLAGDGTGELFF; CDR3nt: TGTGCCAGCAGCCTAGCGGGAGACGGCACCGGGGAGCTGTTTTTT; v_gene: TRBV5-6; j_gene: TRBJ2-2; abundance: .; d_gene: TRBD2
CDR3aa: CASSQSETGNSGNTIYF; CDR3nt: TGCGCCAGCAGTCAATCTGAAACAGGGAACTCTGGAAACACCATATATTTT; v_gene: TRBV23-1; j_gene: TRBJ1-3; abundance: once; d_gene: .
CDR3aa: CASSATSGRIADTQYF; CDR3nt: TGTGCCAGCAGCGCGACTAGCGGGAGGATCGCAGATACGCAGTATTTT; v_gene: TRBV7-9; j_gene: TRBJ2-3; abundance: .; d_gene: TRBD2
CDR3aa: CASRNYSGRGNEQFF; CDR3nt: TGCGCCAGCAGAAATTATAGCGGGAGGGGTAATGAGCAGTTCTTC; v_gene: TRBV4-1; j_gene: TRBJ2-1; abundance: .; d_gene: TRBD2
CDR3aa: CASSLAGVNNEQFF; CDR3nt: TGTGCCAGCAGCCTAGCGGGAGTTAACAATGAGCAGTTCTTC; v_gene: TRBV7-9; j_gene: TRBJ2-1; abundance: .; d_gene: TRBD2
CDR3aa: CASSAQGLAGGGELFF; CDR3nt: TGTGCCAGCAGCGCCCAGGGACTAGCGGGGGGCGGGGAGCTGTTTTTT; v_gene: TRBV9; j_gene: TRBJ2-2; abundance: .; d_gene: TRBD2
CDR3aa: CASSPNRGLNTEAFF; CDR3nt: TGTGCCAGCAGTCCAAACCGGGGTCTGAACACTGAAGCTTTCTTT; v_gene: TRBV2; j_gene: TRBJ1-1; abundance: few; d_gene: .
CDR3aa: CASSYALANTGELFF; CDR3nt: TGTGCCAGCAGCTACGCTCTAGCGAACACCGGGGAGCTGTTTTTT; v_gene: TRBV7-2; j_gene: TRBJ2-2; abundance: once; d_gene: .
CDR3aa: CASSTRQGISTEAFF; CDR3nt: TGTGCCAGCAGTACTCGACAGGGGATATCCACTGAAGCTTTCTTT; v_gene: TRBV25-1; j_gene: TRBJ1-1; abundance: .; d_gene: TRBD1
CDR3aa: CASSEQVAGVGDEQFF; CDR3nt: TGTGCCAGCAGTGAACAGGTAGCGGGAGTAGGGGATGAGCAGTTCTTC; v_gene: TRBV6-1; j_gene: TRBJ2-1; abundance: .; d_gene: TRBD2
CDR3aa: CASSMTGGNEKLFF; CDR3nt: TGTGCCAGTAGTATGACAGGGGGAAATGAAAAACTGTTTTTT; v_gene: TRBV19; j_gene: TRBJ1-4; abundance: .; d_gene: TRBD1